This entry describes one T cell receptor beta chain. This entry comes from a study of Ad26.COV2.S vaccination and SARS-CoV-2 variants. In the study overall: In the COV1001 trial, the donor was in the Ad26.COV2.S arm.

Profiled with immunoSEQ multiplex PCR; TCRdb holds only in-frame clones, not every one. The repertoire consists of 200,000 to 300,000 clones, with 70% to 90% occurring once and the leading ten covering about 10%. Treatment denoted: about 20 received Ad26.COV2.S at low or high dose, single or two shots; 5 received placebo; per-sample allocation not given. The samples were gathered on day 63 after the first injection of vaccine or placebo. A Boston donor was an adult aged 18-55 years. With 3 bases removed from V and 2 bases from J, the gap between germline ends came to 14 bases. The CDR3 loop spans 15 amino acids. Germline V CDR1 and CDR2: SGHRS, YFSETQ.

The receptor was isolated from a person between 18 and 65 years old who received the Ad26.COV2.S COVID-19 vaccine or a placebo. This chain joins TRBV5-1 and TRBJ2-5, with D unclear. This specimen was peripheral blood, taken in a trial of Ad26.COV2.S vaccine versus placebo. The CDR3, as DNA: TGCGCCAGCAGCTCCCTCGGGCAGGCGCAAGAGACCCAGTACTTC. As protein: CASSSLGQAQETQYF. The whole variable domain, filled in from reference TRBV5-1 and TRBJ2-5, reads KAGVTQTPRYLIKTRGQQVTLSCSPISGHRSVSWYQQTPGQGLQFLFEYFSETQRNKGNFPGRFSGRQFSNSRSEMNVSTLELGDSALYLCASSSLGQAQETQYFGPGTRLLVL.